In its sample, the clone carrying this T cell receptor beta chain was seen a few times. The data originate from a study of OX40 agonist ivuxolimab in advanced cancers. The method was immunoSEQ multiplex PCR; TCRdb's version includes in-frame clones alone and lacks a portion of them. The table lists 68,000 or so clones, 80% to 85% of them singletons. The CDR3 is 13 amino acids. The J segment lost 8 bases and the V segment lost 7 bases, leaving 8 bases of the junction unmatched. The germline V gene encodes CDR1 MDHEN and CDR2 SYDVKM. This sequence was found in an adult with an advanced solid tumor such as melanoma, head and neck, liver or kidney cancer. The V and J genes are TRBV28 and TRBJ1-2; 9 bases match TRBD1. The sequenced sample was CD4+ or CD8+ T cells sorted from blood, obtained in a trial of the OX40 agonist ivuxolimab. CDR3: CASTADRGGGYTF. CDR3 bases: TGTGCCAGCACTGCGGACAGGGGTGGGGGCTACACCTTC.